The 3 T cell receptor beta chains below all came from one sample that was sequenced in a study of early T cells in non-severe SARS-CoV-2 infection. TCRdb itself ran the 5' RACE reads through MiXCR, one entry per CDR3 protein. Among about 56,000 distinct CDR3 sequences listed, around 15% were seen once. The input for sequencing was whole blood, taken at baseline. Receptors were obtained from an adult who was a healthcare worker with PCR-confirmed SARS-CoV-2 infection or an uninfected control (not recorded which).

There are many counts of this clonotype. This chain links TRBV7-6 with TRBJ2-3; D gene ambiguous. This CDR3 is built from 14 residues. Trimming removed 1 base from V and 2 bases from J, with 7 bases in between. Germline lookup yields CDR1 SGHVS and CDR2 FNYEAQ. CDR3 amino acids: CASSLGGYTDTQYF. In nucleotides, the CDR3 is TGTGCCAGCAGCTTAGGTGGCTACACAGATACGCAGTATTTT.

Ten or more counts support this clonotype. This chain links TRBV30 with TRBJ1-4; D gene unclear. CDR3 size: 10 residues. V was shortened by 1 base and J by 7 bases, with 1 base between the two germline ends. Germline V gene data show CDR1 as GTSNPN and CDR2 as SVGIG (reference sequence). CDR3 sequence reads: CAWSGEKLFF. Here the CDR3 DNA reads TGTGCCTGGAGTGGTGAAAAACTGTTTTTT.

This clonotype was picked up many times. V is TRBV28 and J is TRBJ2-7; no reliable D call. Germline V lookup: CDR1 MDHEN, CDR2 SYDVKM. The CDR3 spans 12 residues. V lost 2 bases to trimming and J lost 4 bases, with 6 bases between them. Here the CDR3 reads CASSLPGYEQYF. The DNA of the CDR3 is TGTGCCAGCAGTTTACCCGGGTACGAGCAGTACTTC.